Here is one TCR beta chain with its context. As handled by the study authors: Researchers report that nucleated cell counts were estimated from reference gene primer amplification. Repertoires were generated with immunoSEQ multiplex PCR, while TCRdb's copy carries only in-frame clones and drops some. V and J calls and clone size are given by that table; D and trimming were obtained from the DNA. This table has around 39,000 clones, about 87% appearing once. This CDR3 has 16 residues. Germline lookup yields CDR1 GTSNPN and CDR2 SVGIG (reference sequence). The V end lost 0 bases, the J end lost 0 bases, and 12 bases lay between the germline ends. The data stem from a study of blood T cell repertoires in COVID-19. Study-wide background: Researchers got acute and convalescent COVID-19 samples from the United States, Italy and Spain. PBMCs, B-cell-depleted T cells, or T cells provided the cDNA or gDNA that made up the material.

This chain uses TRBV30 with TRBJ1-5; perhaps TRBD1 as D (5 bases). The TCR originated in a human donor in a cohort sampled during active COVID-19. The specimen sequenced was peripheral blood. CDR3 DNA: TGTGCCTGGAGTGTAAGTCGAACAGGTAGCAATCAGCCCCAGCATTTT. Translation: CAWSVSRTGSNQPQHF.